This is a list of T cell receptor beta chains from one sample in a study of T cells in narcolepsy. Only in-frame clones appear in the TCRdb table, and some are missing; sequencing was by immunoSEQ multiplex PCR. The sample lists tens of thousands of clones; about nine tenths were seen once. Sequenced input: CD45RA- memory CD4+ T cells from PBMCs. All receptors derive from a human donor with narcolepsy. The CDR3 runs from the conserved cysteine through the conserved F or W. The D gene is left open where the match is weak. Only some rows state a clone size, as once, few, many or a class for expanded clones.

D gene,V gene,clone size,J gene,CDR3 protein,CDR3 DNA
TRBD1,TRBV4-1,-,TRBJ2-7,CASSQGRGPYEQYF,TGCGCCAGCAGCCAAGGCAGGGGGCCCTACGAGCAGTACTTC
TRBD1,TRBV4-1,-,TRBJ1-1,CASSQAGQGVKGKTEAFF,TGCGCCAGCAGCCAGGCCGGACAGGGAGTAAAGGGGAAAACTGAAGCTTTCTTT
-,TRBV18,-,TRBJ2-3,CASSPLPAPTSTDTQYF,TGTGCCAGCTCACCACTGCCGGCACCCACTAGCACAGATACGCAGTATTTT
-,TRBV7-2,-,TRBJ1-1,CASSPLKGVGTEAFF,TGTGCCAGCAGCCCCCTGAAGGGGGTGGGCACTGAAGCTTTCTTT
-,TRBV4-3,-,TRBJ1-2,CASSQDQGFLSGGYTF,TGCGCCAGCAGCCAAGATCAGGGGTTCCTATCAGGAGGCTACACCTTC
-,TRBV11-2,-,TRBJ2-7,CASSTQNYEQYF,TGTGCCAGCAGCACTCAGAACTACGAGCAGTACTTC
-,TRBV7-2,-,TRBJ1-1,CASSLLSNTEAFF,TGTGCCAGCAGCTTACTCTCGAACACTGAAGCTTTCTTT
TRBD1,TRBV6-1,-,TRBJ1-5,CASSSRDRDNQPQHF,TGTGCCAGCAGTTCCCGGGACAGGGACAATCAGCCCCAGCATTTT
-,TRBV5-1,-,TRBJ2-2,CASSYDNTGELFF,TGCGCCAGCAGCTACGATAACACCGGGGAGCTGTTTTTT
-,TRBV2,-,TRBJ2-1,CASSRDWGNNEQFF,TGTGCCAGCAGTCGGGACTGGGGTAACAATGAGCAGTTCTTC
-,TRBV7-7,-,TRBJ2-3,CASSPSGFTDTQYF,TGTGCCAGCAGCCCTAGTGGATTCACAGATACGCAGTATTTT
TRBD1,TRBV7-8,-,TRBJ1-4,CASSLGGGSTEKLFF,TGTGCCAGCAGCTTAGGAGGGGGCTCGACTGAAAAACTGTTTTTT
-,TRBV28,-,TRBJ2-3,CASSSPLRGFGDTQYF,TGTGCCAGCAGCTCGCCCTTGAGGGGGTTCGGAGATACGCAGTATTTT
TRBD1,TRBV19,once,TRBJ1-5,CASSPHDRVDQPQHF,TGTGCCAGTAGTCCTCATGACAGGGTTGATCAGCCCCAGCATTTT
-,TRBV9,-,TRBJ2-7,CASSARDGPTYEQYF,TGTGCCAGCAGTGCACGAGATGGGCCCACCTACGAGCAGTACTTC
-,TRBV5-1,-,TRBJ2-1,CASSLDGDRVDEQFF,TGCGCCAGCAGCTTGGACGGGGACCGAGTGGATGAGCAGTTCTTC
-,TRBV11-3,-,TRBJ2-7,CASLLGEPSYEQYF,TGTGCCAGCCTCCTGGGGGAGCCGTCCTACGAGCAGTACTTC
-,TRBV5-6,-,TRBJ2-3,CASSLSLGGRGTDTQYF,TGTGCCAGCAGCTTGTCCCTGGGGGGGCGAGGAACAGATACGCAGTATTTT
-,TRBV28,-,TRBJ2-1,CASSFAGILPEQFF,TGTGCCAGCAGTTTCGCGGGGATTCTGCCTGAGCAGTTCTTC
-,TRBV19,-,TRBJ2-1,CASSRGGNANEQFF,TGTGCCAGTAGTAGAGGGGGAAATGCGAATGAGCAGTTCTTC
-,TRBV5-1,-,TRBJ1-2,CASSLTVGGGGYTF,TGCGCCAGCAGCTTGACAGTGGGCGGCGGGGGCTACACCTTC
-,TRBV4-2,-,TRBJ2-1,CASSLGESYNEQFF,TGTGCCAGCAGCTTGGGGGAGTCGTACAATGAGCAGTTCTTC
TRBD1,TRBV6-6,-,TRBJ2-3,CASRTTGAADTQYF,TGTGCCAGCAGAACGACAGGGGCAGCAGATACGCAGTATTTT